This T cell receptor beta chain was captured by sequencing in a study of blood T cell repertoires in COVID-19. Study background: Researchers got acute and convalescent COVID-19 samples from the United States, Italy and Spain. The cDNA or gDNA used as material had been derived from T cells, B-cell-depleted T cells, or PBMCs.

This clone was recorded only once. The authors' processing: Amplification with reference gene primers provided the estimates of nucleated cell counts. Assay used: immunoSEQ multiplex PCR; TCRdb lists only in-frame clones, some missing. That table gives V, J and clone size, and the DNA gave D and trimming. The sample yields some 74,000 clones, approximately 80% seen once. Germline-derived CDR1 and CDR2 are MNHEY and SMNVEV (reference sequence). The CDR3 loop spans 15 amino acids. V lost 3 bases, J lost 1 base, and 12 bases lay in between. The TCR originated in a woman aged 80 or older with active or convalescent COVID-19. The sequencing input was peripheral blood. The V and J genes are TRBV27 and TRBJ1-1; TRBD1 might be the D (5 bases). CDR3 bases: TGTGCCAGCAGTTTCTTTGGGGCGTCGAACACTGAAGCTTTCTTT. Translated, it gives CASSFFGASNTEAFF.